This TCR beta chain was found in a study of siplizumab effects on memory and regulatory T cells. Overall study results and limits: Memory cells that were CD4+ and unstimulated gave rise to alloreactive sequences, which siplizumab significantly reduced.

TCRdb's copy holds only in-frame clones and misses some; the assay was immunoSEQ multiplex PCR. This sample has roughly 100,000 clones; 80% to 95% occur once, and the top ten carry 5.5% to 7.5%. A note on this clone: No antigen is known for it.

The source of this sequence is a human donor in good health. Sequenced sample: CD8+ T cells sorted from blood.

Here the CDR3 DNA reads TGTGCCAGCAGCGTACAGGGCACTAGCACAGATACGCAGTATTTT. This translates into CASSVQGTSTDTQYF. This chain joins TRBV9 and TRBJ2-3; weak D call: TRBD1 (5 bases). Trimming pared 1 base from V and 0 bases from J, leaving 9 bases between. CDR1 is SGDLS, CDR2 YYNGEE, per germline. The CDR3 sequence is 15 residues long.